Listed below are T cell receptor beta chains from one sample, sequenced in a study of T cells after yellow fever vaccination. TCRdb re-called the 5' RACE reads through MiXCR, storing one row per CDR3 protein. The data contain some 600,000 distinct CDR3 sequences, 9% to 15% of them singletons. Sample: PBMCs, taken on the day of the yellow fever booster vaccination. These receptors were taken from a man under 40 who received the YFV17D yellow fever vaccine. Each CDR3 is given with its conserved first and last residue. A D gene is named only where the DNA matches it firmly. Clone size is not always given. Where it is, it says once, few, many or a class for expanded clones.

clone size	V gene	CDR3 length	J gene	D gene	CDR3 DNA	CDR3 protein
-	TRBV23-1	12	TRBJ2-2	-	TGCGCCAGCAGAGGATACACCGGGGAGCTGTTTTTT	CASRGYTGELFF
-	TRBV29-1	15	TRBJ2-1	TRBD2	TGCAGCGTGCATAAAGCGGGACGGTCCTACAATGAGCAGTTCTTC	CSVHKAGRSYNEQFF
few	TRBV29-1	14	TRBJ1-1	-	TGCAGCGTTGTTCTTCGGTTCGGCGGAACTGAAGCTTTCTTT	CSVVLRFGGTEAFF
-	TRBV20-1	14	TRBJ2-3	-	TGCAGTGCTCAGACGGACCCTACCACAGATACGCAGTATTTT	CSAQTDPTTDTQYF
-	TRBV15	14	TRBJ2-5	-	TGTGCCACCAGCAGGTGGACTATACCAGAGACCCAGTACTTC	CATSRWTIPETQYF
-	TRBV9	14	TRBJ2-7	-	TGTGCCAGCAGCGGAGGGACATCCTCCTACGAGCAGTACTTC	CASSGGTSSYEQYF
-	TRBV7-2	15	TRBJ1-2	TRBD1	TGTGCCAGCAGCCCCCTCCCGGGACAGGGCCTTTGCTACACCTTC	CASSPLPGQGLCYTF
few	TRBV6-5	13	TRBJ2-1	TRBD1	TGTGCCAGCAGTTACTCGACAGGACAGGGTTCGTTCTTC	CASSYSTGQGSFF
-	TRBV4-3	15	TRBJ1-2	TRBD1	TGCGCCAGCAGCCAAGATGGGACAGGGTTTAATGGCTACACCTTC	CASSQDGTGFNGYTF
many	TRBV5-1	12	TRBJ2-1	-	TGCGCCAGCAGCCCCGCTGGGGGTGAGCAGTTCTTC	CASSPAGGEQFF
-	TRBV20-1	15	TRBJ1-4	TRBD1	TGCAGTGCTAGTGTCTTGGACAGGGGTAATGAAAAACTGTTTTTT	CSASVLDRGNEKLFF
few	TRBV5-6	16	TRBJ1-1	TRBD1	TGTGCCAGCAGCTTGCCCCCGGGACAGGGGTCTACTGAAGCTTTCTTT	CASSLPPGQGSTEAFF
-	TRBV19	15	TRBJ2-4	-	TGTGCCAGTAGTATTCCGGGGGAAGCCAAAAACATTCAGTACTTC	CASSIPGEAKNIQYF
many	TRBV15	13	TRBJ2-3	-	TGTGCCACCAGTGGTGGCGGCATAGGTACGCAGTATTTT	CATSGGGIGTQYF
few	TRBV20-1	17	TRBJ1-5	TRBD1	TGCAGTGCTAGGGGACAGGAGATGATTAATGGCAATCAGCCCCAGCATTTT	CSARGQEMINGNQPQHF
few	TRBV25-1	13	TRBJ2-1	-	TGTGCCAGCCGACCAATGGGTACAGATGAGCAGTTCTTC	CASRPMGTDEQFF
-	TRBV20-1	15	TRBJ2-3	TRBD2	TGCAGTGCTCAACCGGGACTAGGAATGAAGGATACGCAGTATTTT	CSAQPGLGMKDTQYF
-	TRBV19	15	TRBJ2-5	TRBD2	TGTGCCAGTAGTCTGACTAGCGGGAGGGCCGAGACCCAGTACTTC	CASSLTSGRAETQYF
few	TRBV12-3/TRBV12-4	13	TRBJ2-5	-	TGTGCCACCACCCGAGGGGGTATGGAGACCCAGTACTTC	CATTRGGMETQYF
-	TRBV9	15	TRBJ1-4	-	TGTGCCAGCAGCGTAGGTGGGGGCACTAATGAAAAACTGTTTTTT	CASSVGGGTNEKLFF
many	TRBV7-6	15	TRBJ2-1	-	TGTGCCAGCAAACAAGAGGGGGAGGGCCGAGATGAGCAGTTCTTC	CASKQEGEGRDEQFF
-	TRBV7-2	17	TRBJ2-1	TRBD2	TGTGCCAGCAGCCTCCGACAGGGACTAGCGACTAACAATGAGCAGTTCTTC	CASSLRQGLATNNEQFF
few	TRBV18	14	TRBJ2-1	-	TGTGCCAGCCGACAGGGAGGGGTCTACAATGAGCAGTTCTTC	CASRQGGVYNEQFF
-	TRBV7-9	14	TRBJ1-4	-	TGTGCCAGCAGTCCAGGTTCAACTAATGAAAAACTGTTTTTT	CASSPGSTNEKLFF
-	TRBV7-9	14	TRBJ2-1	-	TGTGCCAGCAGCTTACAGGACGAGTTGCATGAGCAGTTCTTC	CASSLQDELHEQFF
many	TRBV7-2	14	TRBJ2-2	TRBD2	TGTGCCAGCAGCTTATCGGGGAGGGTCGGGGAGCTGTTTTTT	CASSLSGRVGELFF
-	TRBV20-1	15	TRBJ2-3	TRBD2	TGCAGTGCTGATACTAGCGGGGACAACACAGATACGCAGTATTTT	CSADTSGDNTDTQYF
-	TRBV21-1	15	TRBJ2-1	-	TGTGCCAGCAGCAAAGATGTAGCGGTTTACAATGAGCAGTTCTTC	CASSKDVAVYNEQFF
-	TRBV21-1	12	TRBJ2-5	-	TGTGCCAGCAGTGTCAGGGGGGAGACCCAGTACTTC	CASSVRGETQYF
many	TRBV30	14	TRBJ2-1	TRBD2	TGTGCCTGGAGTTCCACTAGCGGCTCCAATGAGCAGTTCTTC	CAWSSTSGSNEQFF
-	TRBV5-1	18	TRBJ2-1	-	TGCGCCAGCAGCTTGATGGGGCCCCGACCCAGCTCCTACAATGAGCAGTTCTTC	CASSLMGPRPSSYNEQFF
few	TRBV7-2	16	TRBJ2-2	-	TGTGCCAGCAGCTTTATCGCCGGGACCGTCACCGGGGAGCTGTTTTTT	CASSFIAGTVTGELFF
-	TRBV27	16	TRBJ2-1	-	TGTGCCAGCAGTCTCCACCCAGGGGGGGCCTACAATGAGCAGTTCTTC	CASSLHPGGAYNEQFF
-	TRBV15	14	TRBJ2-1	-	TGTGCCTCCCACCAAGGAGGAGGACACAATGAGCAGTTCTTC	CASHQGGGHNEQFF